The 24 T cell receptor beta chains in this list originate from one sample, sequenced in a study of cytomegalovirus exposure and HLA in healthy donors. Data came from immunoSEQ multiplex PCR; TCRdb stores just in-frame clones and leaves some out. The table records 120,000 or so clones, around nine tenths of them present only once. The sample taken for sequencing was PBMCs. Source of these receptors: a man younger than 35 in good health and CMV-seropositive.

This sequence joins TRBV11-2 and TRBJ1-6; tentative D call: TRBD1 (5 bases). V dropped 5 bases and J dropped 5 bases, with 10 bases sitting between them. The CDR3 covers 14 residues. Germline CDR1 is SGHAT and CDR2 is FQNNGV. Here the CDR3 DNA reads TGTGCCAGCAGCAAGCGACAGAATAATTCACCCCTCCACTTT. Residues: CASSKRQNNSPLHF.

The V gene is TRBV28, the J gene TRBJ1-5, with D tentatively TRBD1 (6 bases). The CDR3 spans 15 residues. Per the germline V gene, CDR1 is MDHEN and CDR2 is SYDVKM. V shed 3 bases and J shed 0 bases, with 9 bases lying between them. The CDR3 sequence is CASSLGAHSNQPQHF. CDR3 sequence (DNA): TGTGCCAGCAGTTTGGGGGCCCATAGCAATCAGCCCCAGCATTTT.

This clone was observed a single time. The chain combines TRBV4-3 with TRBJ1-1, with 7 bases lining up with TRBD1. V shed 0 bases and J 0 bases; nucleotides not matched to a gene: 4. From germline, CDR1 is LGHNA and CDR2 YSLEER. This CDR3 is built from 16 residues. Here the CDR3 DNA reads TGCGCCAGCAGCCAAGATACCGGGACAGTGAACACTGAAGCTTTCTTT. This sequence encodes CASSQDTGTVNTEAFF.

The rearrangement links TRBV6-6 to TRBJ1-1, with D tentatively TRBD1 (6 bases). CDR3 length: 15 amino acids. Germline values: CDR1 MNHNY, CDR2 SVGAGI (reference sequence). Trimming removed 5 bases at V and 4 bases at J, with 17 bases between. The CDR3 DNA is TGTGCCAGCAGTGGGGGTGGGGGGGCTGGCACTGAAGCTTTCTTT. It translates to CASSGGGGAGTEAFF.

CDR3 protein: CASSPYSSLQYF. Here the CDR3 DNA reads TGTGCCAGCAGCCCATATTCTAGCCTCCAGTACTTC. This chain links TRBV7-2 with TRBJ2-5; D may be TRBD2 (5 bases). The CDR3 has 12 residues. The germline gives CDR1 SGHTA, CDR2 FQGNSA. V was pared by 5 bases and J by 10 bases, with 14 bases between.

CDR3 nucleotides: TGTGCCAGCAGCCTACGGGGGGCGCATGAAAAACTGTTTTTT. It translates to CASSLRGAHEKLFF. V usage is TRBV7-6 and J usage is TRBJ1-4; D possibly corresponds to TRBD1 (6 bases). Germline CDR1 reads SGHVS; CDR2 reads FNYEAQ. V lost 5 bases, J lost 6 bases, and 13 bases lay in between. CDR3 length: 14 residues.

This clone has only one observation. V is TRBV7-2 and J is TRBJ2-7, with 9 bases matching TRBD2. The CDR3 consists of 15 residues. Germline V gives CDR1 SGHTA, CDR2 FQGNSA. The V and J ends lost 5 bases and 3 bases, in that order; junction bases with no gene match: 8. The CDR3 region has the DNA TGTGCCAGCAGCCCGAGCGGGGGGCTGGGCTACGAGCAGTACTTC. Its protein is CASSPSGGLGYEQYF.

The chain employs TRBV5-1 and TRBJ2-1, with D uncertain. This CDR3 spans 12 amino acids. The V gene lost 4 bases and the J gene lost 8 bases, with 10 bases spanning the gap. Germline CDR1 reads SGHRS; CDR2 reads YFSETQ. The CDR3 reads CASSPSRDEQFF. In DNA form, the CDR3 reads TGCGCCAGCAGCCCCTCTAGAGATGAGCAGTTCTTC.

DNA for the CDR3: TGTGCCAGCAGTTCTACAGGGGGCCCCTACGAGCAGTACTTC. Translating gives CASSSTGGPYEQYF. The rearrangement links TRBV28 to TRBJ2-7, with 9 bases fitting TRBD1. The germline CDR1 and CDR2 sequences are MDHEN and SYDVKM. The CDR3 has 14 residues. The V and J ends lost 4 bases and 2 bases, in that order; junction bases with no gene match: 3.

The gene calls are TRBV4-2 and TRBJ1-6; TRBD1 matches at 10 bases. CDR1 and CDR2 from the germline V gene are LGHNA and YNFKEQ. V lost 1 base and J lost 10; bases outside the gene matches: 7. CDR3 length equals 16 residues. In nucleotides, the CDR3 is TGTGCCAGCAGCCAAGCCGGGGGACAGGGGTTATCACCCCTCCACTTT. It codes for CASSQAGGQGLSPLHF.

V is TRBV19 and J is TRBJ1-1; maybe TRBD1 (6 bases). The CDR3 contains 16 residues. The germline V gene encodes CDR1 LNHDA and CDR2 SQIVND (reference sequence). V lost 6 bases to trimming and J lost 5 bases, with 22 bases between them. The CDR3, as DNA: TGTGCCAGTAGGAGGGGGACACGGGGTTACGGGACTGAAGCTTTCTTT. It translates to CASRRGTRGYGTEAFF. The complete variable domain, with remaining parts taken from reference TRBV19 and TRBJ1-1, reads DGGITQSPKYLFRKEGQNVTLSCEQNLNHDAMYWYRQDPGQGLRLIYYSQIVNDFQKGDIAEGYSVSREKKESFPLTVTSAQKNPTAFYLCASRRGTRGYGTEAFFGQGTRLTVV.

V and J are TRBV7-2 and TRBJ1-4; 8 nucleotides line up with TRBD1. The CDR3 is made up of 15 amino acids. In germline, CDR1 is SGHTA, CDR2 FQGNSA. V gave up 3 bases and J gave up 7 bases; unmatched junction bases: 7. The CDR3 DNA reads as TGTGCCAGCAGCTTCACTACCGGGACAGGTGAAAAACTGTTTTTT. This encodes CASSFTTGTGEKLFF. The whole variable domain, filled in from reference TRBV7-2 and TRBJ1-4, reads GAGVSQSPSNKVTEKGKDVELRCDPISGHTALYWYRQSLGQGLEFLIYFQGNSAPDKSGLPSDRFSAERTGGSVSTLTIQRTQQEDSAVYLCASSFTTGTGEKLFFGSGTQLSVL.

The chain joins TRBV19 to TRBJ1-5, with D perhaps TRBD1 (5 bases). The germline V and J ends were trimmed by 5 bases and 3 bases, with 17 bases remaining between them. The CDR3 has 16 residues. CDR1 and CDR2 from the germline V gene are LNHDA and SQIVND (reference sequence). The CDR3 here is CASSPLMGQINQPQHF. Written as DNA, the CDR3 is TGTGCCAGTAGTCCCCTAATGGGGCAGATCAATCAGCCCCAGCATTTT.

The CDR3 nucleotides read TGCGCCAGCAGCCTCTTCGGGGGGGCCTCCTCCTACAATGAGCAGTTCTTC. It codes for CASSLFGGASSYNEQFF. This sequence joins TRBV4-1 and TRBJ2-1; 8 bases are shared with TRBD2. The germline CDR1 and CDR2 sequences are MGHRA and YSYEKL. The CDR3 has 17 residues. With 4 bases clipped from V and 0 bases from J, the junction kept 8 bases outside the gene matches.

The genes are TRBV6-4 and TRBJ2-1, with D maybe TRBD1 (6 bases). The CDR3 runs to 14 residues. The germline V gene has CDR1 MRHNA and CDR2 SNTAGT. With 2 bases removed from V and 6 bases from J, the gap between germline ends came to 11 bases. The CDR3 reads CASSDAQGSNEQFF. CDR3 coding DNA: TGTGCCAGCAGTGACGCACAGGGATCCAATGAGCAGTTCTTC.

This chain connects TRBV28 to TRBJ1-5, with D perhaps TRBD1 (5 bases). CDR3 length: 14 residues. Germline V gives CDR1 MDHEN, CDR2 SYDVKM. Trimming removed 3 bases at V and 7 bases at J, with 13 bases between. The CDR3 nucleotides read TGTGCCAGCAGTTTTCGGGGGGAAGGGCAGCCCCAGCATTTT. Amino acids: CASSFRGEGQPQHF. Full variable domain (outside the CDR3, taken from reference TRBV28 and TRBJ1-5): DVKVTQSSRYLVKRTGEKVFLECVQDMDHENMFWYRQDPGLGLRLIYFSYDVKMKEKGDIPEGYSVSREKKERFSLILESASTNQTSMYLCASSFRGEGQPQHFGDGTRLSIL.

This chain links TRBV7-9 with TRBJ2-1; 9 bases match TRBD2. The CDR3 consists of 14 residues. Looked up from germline, CDR1 is SEHNR and CDR2 is FQNEAQ (reference sequence). The V segment lost 10 bases and the J segment 4 bases; nucleotides outside the gene matches: 8. CDR3 residues: CATDPTSGYNEQFF. CDR3 DNA: TGTGCCACCGATCCCACTAGCGGGTACAATGAGCAGTTCTTC.

The chain recombines TRBV10-1 with TRBJ2-2; D is unclear. V shed 2 bases and J shed 2 bases, with 9 bases lying between them. The CDR3 has 15 amino acids. The V gene's germline CDR1 is WNHNN and CDR2 SYGVQD (reference sequence). The CDR3 bases are TGCGCCAGCAGTGAGGGTCAGATTAACACCGGGGAGCTGTTTTTT. This codes for CASSEGQINTGELFF.

The rearrangement links TRBV6-6 to TRBJ1-6, with TRBD1 identical over 8 bases. The trim removed 2 bases at V and 6 bases at J, leaving 3 bases unmatched. Germline values: CDR1 MNHNY, CDR2 SVGAGI (reference sequence). This CDR3 has 15 residues. The CDR3 protein is CASSYLGQGNSPLHF. The CDR3 region has the DNA TGTGCCAGCAGTTACCTCGGACAGGGTAATTCACCCCTCCACTTT.

The V and J genes are TRBV7-9 and TRBJ2-7, with 8 positions matching TRBD1. Germline values: CDR1 SEHNR, CDR2 FQNEAQ (reference sequence). The CDR3 length is 16 residues. The trim removed 5 bases at V and 3 bases at J, leaving 12 bases unmatched. This CDR3 reads CASSPWTGRRFYEQYF. The DNA for the CDR3 is TGTGCCAGCAGCCCCTGGACAGGGCGCCGGTTCTACGAGCAGTACTTC.

This clone was recorded once. This chain's CDR3 is CASSFRGNEQFF. The CDR3 bases are TGTGCCAGCAGCTTCAGGGGCAATGAGCAGTTCTTC. The V gene is TRBV5-4, the J gene TRBJ2-1; D might be TRBD1 (6 bases). V was clipped by 2 bases and J by 6 bases, with 6 bases between them. CDR3 length: 12 residues. Germline assignment: CDR1 SGHNT and CDR2 YYREEE (reference sequence). Combining the CDR3 with reference TRBV5-4 and TRBJ2-1 gives the whole variable domain ETGVTQSPTHLIKTRGQQVTLRCSSQSGHNTVSWYQQALGQGPQFIFQYYREEENGRGNFPPRFSGLQFPNYSSELNVNALELDDSALYLCASSFRGNEQFFGPGTRLTVL.

CDR3 DNA: TGTGCCAGCAGCTTAGGGCAGTTCAATCAGCCCCAGCATTTT. Its protein product is CASSLGQFNQPQHF. This chain connects TRBV7-2 to TRBJ1-5; unclear D gene. V was cut by 1 base and J by 3 bases, with 7 bases left in between. The CDR3 is 14 residues long. In germline, CDR1 is SGHTA, CDR2 FQGNSA.

The CDR3, as DNA: TGTGCCAGCAGCTTAGGGCCAGGGGGTACAGATACGCAGTATTTT. Its translation is CASSLGPGGTDTQYF. This chain uses TRBV11-2 with TRBJ2-3, with 7 bases lining up with TRBD1. V trimming: 1 base; J trimming: 3 bases; junction bases outside the gene matches: 4. Germline values: CDR1 SGHAT, CDR2 FQNNGV. CDR3 length: 15 residues.

V and J are TRBV6-5 and TRBJ2-5; 8 nucleotides agree with TRBD2. The CDR3 length is 15 residues. From germline, CDR1 is MNHEY and CDR2 SVGAGI. The J segment lost 7 bases and the V segment lost 4 bases, leaving 11 bases of the junction unmatched. CDR3 loop: CASSSFGGGLGTQYF. DNA of the CDR3: TGTGCCAGCAGTTCCTTCGGGGGGGGACTAGGGACCCAGTACTTC.